This T cell receptor beta chain comes out of a study of T cells after yellow fever vaccination. Study-level information: Fractions with few cells were prepared using SMART-Seq v4 Ultra Low Input. Notes on the study in general: Reappearance after the booster was seen for most primary-vaccination clones, at 96% CD4 and roughly 90% CD8.

From the 5' RACE reads, TCRdb called clonotypes with MiXCR, one entry per CDR3 protein. The data hold some 390,000 distinct CDR3 sequences, with around 6.4% observed a single time. This CDR3 is 15 amino acids long. V was trimmed by 2 bases and J by 2 bases, leaving 10 bases between them. Germline-derived CDR1 and CDR2 are MNHEY and SVGAGI. Concerning this clonotype: Antigen: not known.

The chain uses TRBV6-5 and TRBJ2-1; D is possibly TRBD1 or TRBD2 (5 bases each). Sequencing used PBMCs, obtained 5 days after the yellow fever booster vaccination. The source is a man aged 25-45 years who received the YFV17D yellow fever vaccine. The CDR3 coding sequence is TGTGCCAGCAGTTACGGGGGACCGCCCTACAATGAGCAGTTCTTC. As protein: CASSYGGPPYNEQFF.